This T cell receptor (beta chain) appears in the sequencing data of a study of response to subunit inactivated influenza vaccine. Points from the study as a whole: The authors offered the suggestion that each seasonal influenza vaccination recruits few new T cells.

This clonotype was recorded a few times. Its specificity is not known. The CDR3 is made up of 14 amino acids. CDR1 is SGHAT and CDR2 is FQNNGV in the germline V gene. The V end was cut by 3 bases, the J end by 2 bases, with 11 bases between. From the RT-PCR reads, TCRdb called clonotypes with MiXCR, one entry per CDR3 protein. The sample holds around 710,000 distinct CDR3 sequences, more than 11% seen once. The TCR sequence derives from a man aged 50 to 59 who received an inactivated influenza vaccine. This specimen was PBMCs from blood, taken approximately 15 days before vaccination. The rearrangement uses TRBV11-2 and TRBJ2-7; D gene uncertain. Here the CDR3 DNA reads TGTGCCAGCAGCTTGAGGAACAGAGCCTACGAGCAGTACTTC. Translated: CASSLRNRAYEQYF. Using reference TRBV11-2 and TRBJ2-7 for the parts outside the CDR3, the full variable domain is EAGVAQSPRYKIIEKRQSVAFWCNPISGHATLYWYQQILGQGPKLLIQFQNNGVVDDSQLPKDRFSAERLKGVDSTLKIQPAKLEDSAVYLCASSLRNRAYEQYFGPGTRLTVT.